A selection of T cell receptor beta chains follows, all from one sample in a study of post-analysis software for immune sequencing data. TCRdb fed the PCR reads into MiXCR, producing one record per CDR3 protein. The repertoire holds some 890,000 distinct CDR3 sequences, with 53% as singletons. Sample: blood. The receptors originated from a girl under 18 with multiple sclerosis. CDR3s include the opening cysteine and the closing phenylalanine or tryptophan. D genes are given only for firm matches. Expanded clones are given a class, and other clones once, few, many or no size at all.

clone_size d_call j_call v_call cdr3_aa cdr3_nt
. . TRBJ1-1 TRBV6-1 CASSERGYEAFF TGTGCCAGCAGTGAGAGGGGCTATGAAGCTTTCTTT
. TRBD2 TRBJ2-1 TRBV7-6 CASSSEPGLAGNNEQFF TGTGCCAGCAGCTCCGAGCCGGGACTAGCGGGAAACAATGAGCAGTTCTTC
. TRBD1 TRBJ1-2 TRBV5-1 CASSLDRGSNGYTF TGCGCCAGCAGCCTGGACAGGGGATCCAATGGCTACACCTTC
. TRBD2 TRBJ2-1 TRBV12-3/TRBV12-4 CANSYTGLAGSREQFF TGTGCCAACAGTTACACGGGACTAGCGGGGTCCCGTGAGCAGTTCTTC
. TRBD2 TRBJ2-1 TRBV12-3/TRBV12-4 CASSLGGGAHNEQFF TGTGCCAGCAGTTTAGGCGGGGGGGCCCACAATGAGCAGTTCTTC
. TRBD2 TRBJ2-1 TRBV29-1 CSVGSGGLRNEQFF TGCAGCGTTGGAAGCGGGGGGTTACGCAATGAGCAGTTCTTC
. . TRBJ1-2 TRBV5-6 CASSFVGAEDYGYTF TGTGCCAGCAGCTTTGTAGGGGCGGAGGACTATGGCTACACCTTC
. . TRBJ2-4 TRBV12-3/TRBV12-4 CASSYAGLAKNIQYF TGTGCCAGCAGCTATGCGGGCCTAGCCAAAAACATTCAGTACTTC
few . TRBJ2-3 TRBV29-1 CSSKFGGPDTQYF TGCAGCTCCAAATTTGGGGGGCCCGATACGCAGTATTTT
. . TRBJ2-3 TRBV27 CASSFGAGADTQYF TGTGCCAGCAGTTTCGGCGCAGGCGCAGATACGCAGTATTTT
. . TRBJ1-1 TRBV29-1 CSVEDTWNTEAFF TGCAGCGTTGAAGACACTTGGAACACTGAAGCTTTCTTT
. . TRBJ1-1 TRBV3-1 CASSQLSGTPNTEAFF TGTGCCAGCAGCCAATTATCCGGGACACCGAACACTGAAGCTTTCTTT
. . TRBJ2-3 TRBV24-1 CATSGWDTDTQYF TGTGCCACCAGTGGGTGGGACACAGATACGCAGTATTTT
. . TRBJ2-3 TRBV4-1 CASSQEPGEITDTQYF TGCGCCAGCAGCCAAGAGCCTGGGGAAATTACAGATACGCAGTATTTT
. TRBD1 TRBJ2-3 TRBV12-3/TRBV12-4 CASSGDREGDTQYF TGTGCCAGCAGCGGGGACAGGGAGGGGGATACGCAGTATTTT
. TRBD1 TRBJ1-2 TRBV7-9 CASSLDRDSGNYGYTF TGTGCCAGCAGCTTAGATCGGGACAGCGGTAACTATGGCTACACCTTC
. . TRBJ2-3 TRBV6-6 CASSYPKRTASTDTQYF TGTGCCAGCAGTTACCCCAAACGGACCGCTAGCACAGATACGCAGTATTTT
. TRBD2 TRBJ2-1 TRBV6-5 CASSYSRGGRLGEQFF TGTGCCAGCAGTTACTCACGGGGGGGGCGTCTAGGAGAGCAGTTCTTC
. . TRBJ2-5 TRBV10-2 CASSVGQVKTQYF TGCGCCAGCAGTGTTGGCCAAGTTAAGACCCAGTACTTC
. TRBD1 TRBJ2-7 TRBV20-1 CSARGTGDSDQETQYF TGCAGTGCTAGGGGAACAGGGGACAGTGATCAAGAGACTCAGTACTTC
. . TRBJ2-1 TRBV29-1 CSVSGSPGNEQFF TGCAGCGTTTCGGGTTCGCCCGGGAATGAGCAGTTCTTC
. TRBD2 TRBJ2-7 TRBV6-1 CASRRLAGDDSYEQYF TGTGCCAGCAGAAGGCTAGCGGGAGACGACTCCTACGAGCAGTACTTC
. . TRBJ1-2 TRBV5-6 CASSPRPAVYGYTF TGTGCCAGCAGCCCGCGGCCAGCCGTCTATGGCTACACCTTC
. TRBD2 TRBJ2-1 TRBV20-1 CSARNSRPSGRNNEQFF TGCAGTGCTAGAAATTCCCGGCCAAGCGGGAGGAACAATGAGCAGTTCTTC
. . TRBJ1-1 TRBV12-3/TRBV12-4 CASSHSGESEAFF TGTGCCAGCAGCCATAGCGGGGAGTCTGAAGCTTTCTTT
. . TRBJ2-7 TRBV6-5 CASSCREEQYF TGTGCCAGCAGTTGCAGGGAGGAGCAGTACTTC
. TRBD1 TRBJ2-5 TRBV27 CASSVDRDRVGAEQYF TGTGCCAGCAGTGTCGACCGGGACAGGGTCGGAGCGGAGCAGTACTTC
. . TRBJ2-3 TRBV29-1 CSVEAGPLRPDTQYF TGCAGTGTTGAGGCGGGACCCCTGCGTCCAGATACGCAGTATTTT
. . TRBJ1-1 TRBV5-1 CASSTPGTVNTEAFF TGCGCCAGCAGCACACCCGGGACCGTGAACACTGAAGCTTTCTTT
. TRBD2 TRBJ2-1 TRBV4-1 CASSHLSSGLYNEQFF TGCGCCAGCAGCCACCTTTCTAGCGGTCTGTACAATGAGCAGTTCTTC
. . TRBJ2-4 TRBV20-1 CSAVDLAKNIQYF TGCAGTGCCGTAGACCTAGCCAAAAACATTCAGTACTTC
. TRBD1 TRBJ2-7 TRBV4-1 CASANYRGPYEQYF TGCGCCAGCGCAAACTACAGGGGCCCCTACGAGCAGTACTTC
. TRBD2 TRBJ2-7 TRBV30 CAWSVQPTGGEQYF TGTGCCTGGAGTGTACAACCGACGGGGGGCGAGCAGTACTTC
. . TRBJ2-4 TRBV4-2 CASSQEGNVVRDIQYF TGTGCCAGCAGCCAAGAAGGGAACGTAGTAAGGGACATTCAGTACTTC
few . TRBJ2-6 TRBV5-1 CASSREGSGANVLTF TGCGCCAGCAGCCGCGAGGGTAGTGGGGCCAACGTCCTGACTTTC
. TRBD2 TRBJ2-1 TRBV4-1 CASSQGTSGGRNEQFF TGCGCCAGCAGCCAAGGGACTAGCGGGGGCCGGAATGAGCAGTTCTTC
few TRBD1 TRBJ1-6 TRBV7-3 CASSLGQGVHSPLHF TGTGCCAGCAGCCTCGGACAGGGGGTACATTCACCCCTCCACTTT
. TRBD1 TRBJ2-1 TRBV29-1 CSVAGTGYHNEQFF TGCAGCGTAGCCGGGACAGGGTATCACAATGAGCAGTTCTTC
few . TRBJ1-2 TRBV20-1 CSSRRQGPTYGYTF TGCAGTTCACGTCGGCAGGGCCCTACCTATGGCTACACCTTC
once . TRBJ2-4 TRBV5-1 CASSPRGAENIQYF TGCGCCAGCAGCCCCCGTGGGGCGGAAAACATTCAGTACTTC
. . TRBJ2-1 TRBV3-1 CASSQGSGRQQFF TGTGCCAGCAGCCAAGGCTCGGGTCGGCAGCAGTTCTTC
. . TRBJ1-2 TRBV5-1 CASSWRGGGERTANYGYTF TGCGCCAGCAGCTGGAGGGGCGGGGGAGAGCGAACAGCTAACTATGGCTACACCTTC
. . TRBJ2-5 TRBV14 CASSQDIGETQYF TGTGCCAGCAGCCAAGATATTGGGGAGACCCAGTACTTC
few . TRBJ2-7 TRBV20-1 CSAPGTRPYEQYF TGCAGTGCGCCCGGGACCAGGCCATACGAGCAGTACTTC
. TRBD2 TRBJ2-3 TRBV29-1 CSASGAGGTDTQYF TGCAGCGCCTCTGGGGCGGGAGGAACAGATACGCAGTATTTT
. . TRBJ2-5 TRBV7-9 CASTLLGAGEETQYF TGTGCCAGCACCCTTCTGGGGGCCGGTGAAGAGACCCAGTACTTC
. . TRBJ2-1 TRBV7-9 CASSPVPYNERFF TGTGCCAGCAGCCCTGTCCCGTACAATGAGCGGTTCTTC
few TRBD2 TRBJ2-5 TRBV5-1 CASSPGLAGNQETQYF TGCGCCAGCAGCCCTGGACTAGCGGGTAATCAAGAGACCCAGTACTTC
. TRBD1 TRBJ2-7 TRBV2 CASSSFSGTGGYEQYF TGTGCCAGCAGCTCCTTTTCCGGGACAGGGGGCTACGAGCAGTACTTC
once TRBD2 TRBJ2-1 TRBV11-2 CASSETGTSGHNEQFF TGTGCCAGCAGCGAAACCGGGACTAGCGGGCACAATGAGCAGTTCTTC
. . TRBJ2-3 TRBV29-1 CSVLRAQGPDTQYF TGCAGCGTTCTCCGAGCCCAAGGCCCAGATACGCAGTATTTT
few . TRBJ2-7 TRBV7-9 CASSLSLYYEQYF TGTGCCAGCAGCTTAAGCCTTTACTACGAGCAGTACTTC